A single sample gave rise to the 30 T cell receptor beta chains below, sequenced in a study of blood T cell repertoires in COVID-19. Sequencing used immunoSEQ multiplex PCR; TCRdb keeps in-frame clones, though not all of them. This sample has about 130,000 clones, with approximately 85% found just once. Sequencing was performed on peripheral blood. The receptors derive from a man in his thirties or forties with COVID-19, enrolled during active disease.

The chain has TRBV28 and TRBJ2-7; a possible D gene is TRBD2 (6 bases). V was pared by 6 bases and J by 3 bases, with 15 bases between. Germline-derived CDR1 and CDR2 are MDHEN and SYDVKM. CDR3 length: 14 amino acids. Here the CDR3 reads CASRLALDGYEQYF. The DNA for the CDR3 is TGTGCCAGCAGACTAGCTCTAGACGGCTACGAGCAGTACTTC. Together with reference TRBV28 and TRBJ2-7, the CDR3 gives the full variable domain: DVKVTQSSRYLVKRTGEKVFLECVQDMDHENMFWYRQDPGLGLRLIYFSYDVKMKEKGDIPEGYSVSREKKERFSLILESASTNQTSMYLCASRLALDGYEQYFGPGTRLTVT.

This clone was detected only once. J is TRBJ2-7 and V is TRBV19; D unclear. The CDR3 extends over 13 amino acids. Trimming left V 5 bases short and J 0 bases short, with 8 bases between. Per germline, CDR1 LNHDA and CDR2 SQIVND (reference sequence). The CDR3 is CASSGRVSYEQYF. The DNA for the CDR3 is TGTGCCAGTAGTGGCCGGGTCTCCTACGAGCAGTACTTC.

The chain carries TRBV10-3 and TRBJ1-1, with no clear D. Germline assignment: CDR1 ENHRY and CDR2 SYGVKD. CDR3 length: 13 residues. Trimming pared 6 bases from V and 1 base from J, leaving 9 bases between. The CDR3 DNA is TGTGCCATCAGCCTCTTTCCGAACACTGAAGCTTTCTTT. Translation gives CAISLFPNTEAFF.

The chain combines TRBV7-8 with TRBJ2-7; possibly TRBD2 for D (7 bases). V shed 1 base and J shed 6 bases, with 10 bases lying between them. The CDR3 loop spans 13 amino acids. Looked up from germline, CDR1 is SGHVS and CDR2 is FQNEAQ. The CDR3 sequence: CASSLGRGGEQYF. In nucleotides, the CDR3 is TGTGCCAGCAGCTTAGGTAGGGGGGGCGAGCAGTACTTC. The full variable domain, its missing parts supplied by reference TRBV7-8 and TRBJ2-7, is GAGVSQSPRYKVAKRGQDVALRCDPISGHVSLFWYQQALGQGPEFLTYFQNEAQLDKSGLPSDRFFAERPEGSVSTLKIQRTQQEDSAVYLCASSLGRGGEQYFGPGTRLTVT.

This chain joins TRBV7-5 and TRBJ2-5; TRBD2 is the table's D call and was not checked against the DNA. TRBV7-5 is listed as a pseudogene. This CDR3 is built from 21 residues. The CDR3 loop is CARSLLRVGGETPLRQETQYF. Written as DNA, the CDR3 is TGTGCCAGAAGCCTGTTAAGGGTTGGGGGGGAAACTCCCCTCCGACAAGAGACCCAGTACTTC.

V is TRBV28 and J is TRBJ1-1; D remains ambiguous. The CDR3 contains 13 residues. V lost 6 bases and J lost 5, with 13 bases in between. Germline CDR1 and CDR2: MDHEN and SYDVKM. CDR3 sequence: CASSDPGRTEAFF. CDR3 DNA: TGTGCCAGCAGCGACCCCGGGAGGACTGAAGCTTTCTTT.

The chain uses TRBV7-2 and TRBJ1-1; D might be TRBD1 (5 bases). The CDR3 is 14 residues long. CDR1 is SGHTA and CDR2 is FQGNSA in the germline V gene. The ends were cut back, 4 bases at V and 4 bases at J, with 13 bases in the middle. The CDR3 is CASSYSGMGTEAFF. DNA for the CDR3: TGTGCCAGCAGCTACTCAGGGATGGGCACTGAAGCTTTCTTT.

CDR3 region: CASAPVGTGGTDTQYF. The DNA for the CDR3 is TGTGCCAGCGCCCCGGTAGGGACAGGTGGCACAGATACGCAGTATTTT. The gene calls are TRBV7-6 and TRBJ2-3; 8 positions agree with TRBD1. After removal of 8 bases from V and 1 base from J, the junction contained 11 bases not matched to a gene. Germline loops: CDR1 SGHVS, CDR2 FNYEAQ. The CDR3 is made up of 16 amino acids. Based on the CDR3 plus reference TRBV7-6 and TRBJ2-3, the full variable domain is GAGVSQSPRYKVTKRGQDVALRCDPISGHVSLYWYRQALGQGPEFLTYFNYEAQQDKSGLPNDRFSAERPEGSISTLTIQRTEQRDSAMYRCASAPVGTGGTDTQYFGPGTRLTVL.

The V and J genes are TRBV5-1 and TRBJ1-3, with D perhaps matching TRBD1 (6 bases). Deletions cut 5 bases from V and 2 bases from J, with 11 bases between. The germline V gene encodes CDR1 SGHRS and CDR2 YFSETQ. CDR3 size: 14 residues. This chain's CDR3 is CASRLQGAGNTIYF. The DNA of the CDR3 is TGCGCCAGCAGGCTACAGGGTGCTGGAAACACCATATATTTT. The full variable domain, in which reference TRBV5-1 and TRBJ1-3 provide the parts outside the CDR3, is KAGVTQTPRYLIKTRGQQVTLSCSPISGHRSVSWYQQTPGQGLQFLFEYFSETQRNKGNFPGRFSGRQFSNSRSEMNVSTLELGDSALYLCASRLQGAGNTIYFGEGSWLTVV.

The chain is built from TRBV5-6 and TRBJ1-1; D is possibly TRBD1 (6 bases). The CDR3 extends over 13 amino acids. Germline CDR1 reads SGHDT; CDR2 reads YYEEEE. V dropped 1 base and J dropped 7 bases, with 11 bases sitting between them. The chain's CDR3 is CASSLTGQIEAFF. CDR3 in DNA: TGTGCCAGCAGCTTGACAGGGCAGATTGAAGCTTTCTTT.

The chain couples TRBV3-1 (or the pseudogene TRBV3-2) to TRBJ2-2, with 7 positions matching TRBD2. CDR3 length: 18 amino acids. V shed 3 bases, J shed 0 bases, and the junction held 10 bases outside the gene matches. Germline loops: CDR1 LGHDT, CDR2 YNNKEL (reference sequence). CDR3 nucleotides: TGTGCCAGCAGCCATCTTGGCCTAGCGGACGCGAACACCGGGGAGCTGTTTTTT. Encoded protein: CASSHLGLADANTGELFF.

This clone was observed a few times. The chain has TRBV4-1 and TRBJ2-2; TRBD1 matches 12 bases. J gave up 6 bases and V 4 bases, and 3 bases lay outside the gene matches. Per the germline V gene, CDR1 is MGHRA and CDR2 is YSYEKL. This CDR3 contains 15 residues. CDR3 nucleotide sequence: TGCGCCAGCAGCCCGGGACAGGGGGCTCCCGGGGAGCTGTTTTTT. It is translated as CASSPGQGAPGELFF.

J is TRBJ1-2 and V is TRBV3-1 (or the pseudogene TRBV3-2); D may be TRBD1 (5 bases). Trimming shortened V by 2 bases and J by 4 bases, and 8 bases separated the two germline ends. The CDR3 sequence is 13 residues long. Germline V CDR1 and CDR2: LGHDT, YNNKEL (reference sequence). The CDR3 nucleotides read TGTGCCAGCAGCCAAAGGGGTATCTATGGCTACACCTTC. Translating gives CASSQRGIYGYTF.

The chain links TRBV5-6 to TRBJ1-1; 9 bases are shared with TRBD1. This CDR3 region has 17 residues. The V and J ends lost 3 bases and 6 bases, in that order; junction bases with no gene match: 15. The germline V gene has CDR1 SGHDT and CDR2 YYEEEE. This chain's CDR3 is CASSWGTGSYVTAEAFF. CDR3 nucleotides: TGTGCCAGCAGCTGGGGGACAGGGTCATACGTAACGGCTGAAGCTTTCTTT. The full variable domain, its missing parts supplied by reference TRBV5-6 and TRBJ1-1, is DAGVTQSPTHLIKTRGQQVTLRCSPKSGHDTVSWYQQALGQGPQFIFQYYEEEERQRGNFPDRFSGHQFPNYSSELNVNALLLGDSALYLCASSWGTGSYVTAEAFFGQGTRLTVV.

The CDR3 nucleotides read TGTGCCAGCAGTGAAGCGGGGGGGCTGAGGAACATTCAGTACTTC. Translation gives CASSEAGGLRNIQYF. The chain recombines TRBV2 with TRBJ2-4; D might be TRBD2 (7 bases). In germline, CDR1 is SNHLY, CDR2 FYNNEI. This CDR3 region has 15 residues. Deletions cut 0 bases from V and 7 bases from J, with 13 bases between.

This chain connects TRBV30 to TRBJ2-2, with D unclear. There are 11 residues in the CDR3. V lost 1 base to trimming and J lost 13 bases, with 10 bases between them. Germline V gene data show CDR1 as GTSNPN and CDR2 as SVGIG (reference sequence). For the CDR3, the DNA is TGTGCCTGGAGTGACCCTAGGATGCTGTTTTTT. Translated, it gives CAWSDPRMLFF.

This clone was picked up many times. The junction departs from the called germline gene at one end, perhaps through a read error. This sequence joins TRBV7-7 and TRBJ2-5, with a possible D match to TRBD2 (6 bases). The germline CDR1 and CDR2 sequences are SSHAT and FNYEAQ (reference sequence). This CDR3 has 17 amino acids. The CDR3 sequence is CASSPTGGWQGLETQYF. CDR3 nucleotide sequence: TGTGCTAGCAGCCCCACAGGAGGCTGGCAGGGACTGGAGACCCAGTACTTC.

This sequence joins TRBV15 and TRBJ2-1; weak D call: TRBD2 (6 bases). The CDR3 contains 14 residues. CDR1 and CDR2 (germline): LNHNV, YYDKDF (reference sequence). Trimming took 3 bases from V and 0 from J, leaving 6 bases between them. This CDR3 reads CATSSGSSYNEQFF. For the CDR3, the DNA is TGTGCCACCAGCAGCGGGAGCTCCTACAATGAGCAGTTCTTC.

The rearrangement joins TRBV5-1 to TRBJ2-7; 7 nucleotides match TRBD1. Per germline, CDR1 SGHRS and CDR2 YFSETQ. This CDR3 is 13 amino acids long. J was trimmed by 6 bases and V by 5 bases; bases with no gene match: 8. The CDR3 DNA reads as TGCGCCAGCAGGTACAGGGGCGTAGGCGAGCAGTACTTC. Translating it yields CASRYRGVGEQYF.

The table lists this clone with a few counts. The CDR3 DNA sequence: TGTGCCAGCAGTTTACGTACAGGTGAAGCTTTCTTT. It is translated as CASSLRTGEAFF. The J gene is TRBJ1-1, the V gene TRBV12-3 or TRBV12-4; possibly TRBD1 for D (5 bases). This CDR3 contains 12 residues. Between the trimmed V and J ends, which lost 2 bases and 7 bases, there was a span of 8 bases.

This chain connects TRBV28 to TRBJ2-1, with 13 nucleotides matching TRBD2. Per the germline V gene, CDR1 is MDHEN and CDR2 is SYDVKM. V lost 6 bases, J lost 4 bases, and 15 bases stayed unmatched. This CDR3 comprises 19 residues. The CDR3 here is CASSHTPLLAGGVYNEQFF. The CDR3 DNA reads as TGTGCCAGCAGCCATACGCCCTTACTAGCGGGAGGGGTTTACAATGAGCAGTTCTTC.

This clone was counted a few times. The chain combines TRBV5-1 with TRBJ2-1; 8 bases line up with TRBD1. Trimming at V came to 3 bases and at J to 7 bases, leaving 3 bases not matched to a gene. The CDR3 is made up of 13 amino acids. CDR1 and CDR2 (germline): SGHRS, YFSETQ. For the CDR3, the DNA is TGCGCCAGCAGCTCCTACAGGGGGAATGAGCAGTTCTTC. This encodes CASSSYRGNEQFF.

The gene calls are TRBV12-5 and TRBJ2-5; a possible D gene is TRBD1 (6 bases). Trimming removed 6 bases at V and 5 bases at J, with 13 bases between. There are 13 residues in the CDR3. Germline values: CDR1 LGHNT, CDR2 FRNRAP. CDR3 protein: CASGRGQGETQYF. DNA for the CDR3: TGTGCTAGTGGCAGGGGTCAGGGGGAGACCCAGTACTTC.

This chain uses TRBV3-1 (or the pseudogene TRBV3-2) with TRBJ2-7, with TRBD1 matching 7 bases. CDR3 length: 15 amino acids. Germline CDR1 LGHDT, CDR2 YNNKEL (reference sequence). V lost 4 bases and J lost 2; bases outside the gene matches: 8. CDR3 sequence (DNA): TGTGCCAGCAGCCCAAGCGAGACAGGGACCTACGAGCAGTACTTC. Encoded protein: CASSPSETGTYEQYF.

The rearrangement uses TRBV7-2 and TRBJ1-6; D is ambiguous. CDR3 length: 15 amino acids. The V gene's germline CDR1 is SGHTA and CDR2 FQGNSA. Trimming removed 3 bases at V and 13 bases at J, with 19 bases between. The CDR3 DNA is TGTGCCAGCAGCTTCTCCGGAGTGATCCAAGGTCCCCTCCACTTT. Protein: CASSFSGVIQGPLHF.

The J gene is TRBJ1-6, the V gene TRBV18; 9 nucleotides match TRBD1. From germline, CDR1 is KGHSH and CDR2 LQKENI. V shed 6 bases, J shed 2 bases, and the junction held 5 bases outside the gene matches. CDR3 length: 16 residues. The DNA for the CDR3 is TGTGCCAGCTCCCTCGACAGGGGGGCCTATAATTCACCCCTCCACTTT. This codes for CASSLDRGAYNSPLHF.

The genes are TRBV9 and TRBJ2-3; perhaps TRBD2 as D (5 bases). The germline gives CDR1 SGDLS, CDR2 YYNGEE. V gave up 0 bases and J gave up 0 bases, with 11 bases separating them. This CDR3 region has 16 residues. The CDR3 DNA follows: TGTGCCAGCAGCGTAGGAGGCGAGCGGAGCACAGATACGCAGTATTTT. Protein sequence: CASSVGGERSTDTQYF.

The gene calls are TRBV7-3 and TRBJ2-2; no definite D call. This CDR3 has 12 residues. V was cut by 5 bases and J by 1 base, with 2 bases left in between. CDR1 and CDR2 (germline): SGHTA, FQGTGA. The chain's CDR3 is CASSRNTGELFF. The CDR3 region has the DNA TGTGCCAGCAGCCGGAACACCGGGGAGCTGTTTTTT.

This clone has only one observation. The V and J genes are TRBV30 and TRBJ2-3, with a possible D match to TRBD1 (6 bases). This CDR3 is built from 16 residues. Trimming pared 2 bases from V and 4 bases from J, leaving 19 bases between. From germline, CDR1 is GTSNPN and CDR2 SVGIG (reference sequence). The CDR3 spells CAWSFYRALGADTQYF. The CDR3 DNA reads TGTGCCTGGAGTTTCTACAGGGCTTTAGGGGCAGATACGCAGTATTTT.

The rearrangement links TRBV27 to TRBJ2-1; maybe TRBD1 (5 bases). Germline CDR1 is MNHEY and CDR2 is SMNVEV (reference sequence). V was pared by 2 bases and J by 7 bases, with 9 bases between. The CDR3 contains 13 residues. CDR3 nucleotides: TGTGCCAGCAGTTTAGGGGCGTGGAATGAGCAGTTCTTC. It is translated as CASSLGAWNEQFF.